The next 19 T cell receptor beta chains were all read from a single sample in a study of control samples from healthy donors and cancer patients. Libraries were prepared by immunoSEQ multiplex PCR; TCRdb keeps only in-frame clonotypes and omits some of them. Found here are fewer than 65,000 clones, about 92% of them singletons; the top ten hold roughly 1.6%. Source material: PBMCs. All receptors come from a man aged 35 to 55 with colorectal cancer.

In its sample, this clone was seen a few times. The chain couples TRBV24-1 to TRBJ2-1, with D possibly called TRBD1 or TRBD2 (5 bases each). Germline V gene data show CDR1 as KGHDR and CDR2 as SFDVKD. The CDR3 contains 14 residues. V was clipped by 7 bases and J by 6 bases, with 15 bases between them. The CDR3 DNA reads TGTGCCACCAGCCTTACCGGGACCCTCAATGAGCAGTTCTTC. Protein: CATSLTGTLNEQFF.

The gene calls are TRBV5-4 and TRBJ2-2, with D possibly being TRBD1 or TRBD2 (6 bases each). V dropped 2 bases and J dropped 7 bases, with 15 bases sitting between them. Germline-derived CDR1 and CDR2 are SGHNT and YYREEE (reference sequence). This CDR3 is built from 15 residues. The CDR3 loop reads CASSLQGSRGGELFF. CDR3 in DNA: TGTGCCAGCAGCTTACAGGGTTCGCGGGGCGGGGAGCTGTTTTTT.

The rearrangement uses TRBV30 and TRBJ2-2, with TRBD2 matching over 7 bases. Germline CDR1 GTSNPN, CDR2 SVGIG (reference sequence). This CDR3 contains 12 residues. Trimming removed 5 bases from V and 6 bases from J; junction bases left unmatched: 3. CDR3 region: CAWGLVPGELFF. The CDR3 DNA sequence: TGTGCCTGGGGACTAGTTCCCGGGGAGCTGTTTTTT.

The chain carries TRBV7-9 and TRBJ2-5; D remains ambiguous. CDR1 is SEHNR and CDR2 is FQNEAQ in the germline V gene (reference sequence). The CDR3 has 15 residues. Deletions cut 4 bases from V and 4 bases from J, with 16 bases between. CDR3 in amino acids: CASSSETFKVETQYF. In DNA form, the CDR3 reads TGTGCCAGCAGCTCTGAGACATTCAAGGTAGAGACCCAGTACTTC.

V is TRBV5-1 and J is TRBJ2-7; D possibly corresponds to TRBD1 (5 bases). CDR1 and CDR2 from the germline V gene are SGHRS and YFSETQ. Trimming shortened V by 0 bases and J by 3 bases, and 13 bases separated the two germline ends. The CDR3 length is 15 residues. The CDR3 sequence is CASSLGGPRNYEQYF. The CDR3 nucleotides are TGCGCCAGCAGCTTGGGGGGCCCCCGCAACTACGAGCAGTACTTC.

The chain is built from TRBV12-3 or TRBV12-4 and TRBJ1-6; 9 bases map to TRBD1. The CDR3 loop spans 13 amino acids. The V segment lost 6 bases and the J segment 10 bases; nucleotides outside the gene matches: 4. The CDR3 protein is CASRGTGTSPLHF. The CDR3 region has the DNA TGTGCCAGCAGGGGGACAGGGACCTCACCCCTCCACTTT.

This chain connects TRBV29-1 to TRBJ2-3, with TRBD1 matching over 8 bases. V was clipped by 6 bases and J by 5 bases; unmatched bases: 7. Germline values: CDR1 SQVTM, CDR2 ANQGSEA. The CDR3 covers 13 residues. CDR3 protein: CSVRTGLRDTQYF. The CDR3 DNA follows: TGCAGCGTCCGGACAGGGCTGAGAGATACGCAGTATTTT.

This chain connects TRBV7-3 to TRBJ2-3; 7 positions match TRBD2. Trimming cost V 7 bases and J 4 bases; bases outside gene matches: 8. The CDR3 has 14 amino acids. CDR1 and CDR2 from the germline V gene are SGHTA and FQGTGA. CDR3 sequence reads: CASKAGVNADTQYF. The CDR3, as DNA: TGTGCCAGCAAGGCGGGAGTTAATGCAGATACGCAGTATTTT.

The CDR3 protein is CASGLRQGQETQYF. DNA for the CDR3: TGTGCTAGTGGTTTGCGTCAGGGTCAAGAGACCCAGTACTTC. The V and J genes are TRBV12-5 and TRBJ2-5; D is perhaps TRBD1 (5 bases). The germline CDR1 and CDR2 sequences are LGHNT and FRNRAP. The CDR3 runs to 14 residues. V lost 2 bases, J lost 2 bases, and 9 bases lay in between. Supplemented by reference TRBV12-5 and TRBJ2-5, the full variable domain reads DARVTQTPRHKVTEMGQEVTMRCQPILGHNTVFWYRQTMMQGLELLAYFRNRAPLDDSGMPKDRFSAEMPDATLATLKIQPSEPRDSAVYFCASGLRQGQETQYFGPGTRLLVL.

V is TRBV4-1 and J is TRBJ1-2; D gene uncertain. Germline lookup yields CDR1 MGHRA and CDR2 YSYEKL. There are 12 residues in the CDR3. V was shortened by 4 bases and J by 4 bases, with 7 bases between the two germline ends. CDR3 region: CASSRDFYGYTF. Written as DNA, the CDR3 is TGCGCCAGCAGCCGGGATTTCTATGGCTACACCTTC.

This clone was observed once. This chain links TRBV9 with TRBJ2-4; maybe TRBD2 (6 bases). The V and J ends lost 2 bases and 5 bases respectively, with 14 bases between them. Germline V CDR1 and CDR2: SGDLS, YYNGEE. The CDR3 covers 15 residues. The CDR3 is CASSVAPGVENIQYF. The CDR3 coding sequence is TGTGCCAGCAGCGTCGCCCCGGGAGTCGAAAACATTCAGTACTTC.

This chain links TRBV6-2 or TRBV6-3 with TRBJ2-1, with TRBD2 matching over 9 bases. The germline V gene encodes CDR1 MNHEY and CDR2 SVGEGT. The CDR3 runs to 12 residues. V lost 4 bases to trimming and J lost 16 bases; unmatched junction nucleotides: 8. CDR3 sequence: CASSSKREARFF. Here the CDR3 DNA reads TGTGCCAGCAGTTCAAAGCGGGAGGCACGATTCTTC.

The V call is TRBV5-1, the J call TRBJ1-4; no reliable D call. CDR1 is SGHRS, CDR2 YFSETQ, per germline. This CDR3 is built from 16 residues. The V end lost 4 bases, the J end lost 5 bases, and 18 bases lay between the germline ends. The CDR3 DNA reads TGCGCCAGCAGCCCCGCCGGTATAGGGTACAATGAAAAACTGTTTTTT. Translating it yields CASSPAGIGYNEKLFF.

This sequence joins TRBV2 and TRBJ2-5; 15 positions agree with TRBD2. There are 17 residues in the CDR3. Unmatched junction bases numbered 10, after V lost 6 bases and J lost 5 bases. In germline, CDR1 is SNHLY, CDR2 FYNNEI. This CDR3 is CASSPKGLAGGRETQYF. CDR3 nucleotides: TGTGCCAGCAGCCCCAAGGGACTAGCGGGAGGAAGGGAGACCCAGTACTTC.

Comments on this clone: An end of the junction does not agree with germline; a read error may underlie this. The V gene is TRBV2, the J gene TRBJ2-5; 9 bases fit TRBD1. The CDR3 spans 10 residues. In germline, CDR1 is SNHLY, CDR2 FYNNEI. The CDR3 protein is CASTAGTGNF. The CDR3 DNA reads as TGTGCCAGCACGGCCGGGACAGGGAACTTC.

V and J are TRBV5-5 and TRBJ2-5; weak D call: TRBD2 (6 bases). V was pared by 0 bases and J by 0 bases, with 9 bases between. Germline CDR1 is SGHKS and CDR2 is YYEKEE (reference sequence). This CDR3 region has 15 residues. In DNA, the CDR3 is TGTGCCAGCAGCTTGGTGGCGGGGTACCAAGAGACCCAGTACTTC. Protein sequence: CASSLVAGYQETQYF.

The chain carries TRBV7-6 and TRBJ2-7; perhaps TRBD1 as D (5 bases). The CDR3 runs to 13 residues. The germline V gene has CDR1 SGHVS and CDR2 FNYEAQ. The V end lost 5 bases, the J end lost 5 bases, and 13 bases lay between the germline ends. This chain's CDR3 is CASSPDRGNEQYF. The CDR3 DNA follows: TGTGCCAGCAGCCCTGATAGGGGCAACGAGCAGTACTTC.

CDR3 in amino acids: CASSLAGGSYNEQFF. The CDR3 DNA sequence: TGTGCCAGCAGCTTAGCAGGGGGTTCCTACAATGAGCAGTTCTTC. The chain employs TRBV11-3 and TRBJ2-1; TRBD1 agrees at 7 bases. CDR3 length equals 15 residues. Germline CDR1 SGHNT, CDR2 YENEEA. With 1 base clipped from V and 1 base from J, the junction kept 1 base outside the gene matches. Complete variable domain (other parts from reference TRBV11-3 and TRBJ2-1): EAGVVQSPRYKIIEKKQPVAFWCNPISGHNTLYWYLQNLGQGPELLIRYENEEAVDDSQLPKDRFSAERLKGVDSTLKIQPAELGDSAVYLCASSLAGGSYNEQFFGPGTRLTVL.

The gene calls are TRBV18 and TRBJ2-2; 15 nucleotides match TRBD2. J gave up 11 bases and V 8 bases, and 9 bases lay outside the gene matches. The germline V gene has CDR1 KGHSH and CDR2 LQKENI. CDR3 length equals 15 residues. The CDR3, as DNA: TGTGCCAGCGCCTCGGGACTAGCGGGAGGCCGCGAGCTGTTTTTT. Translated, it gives CASASGLAGGRELFF.